This is a list of T cell receptor beta chains from one sample in a study of T cell repertoires in cytomegalovirus infection. TCRdb re-called the reads with MiXCR, one entry per CDR3 protein. Among approximately 70,000 distinct CDR3 sequences listed, over 3.5% were seen once. Sequencing input: PBMCs. These receptors were collected from a human donor in good health (CMV status not recorded). Some clones in this sample may be carry-over from other donors' samples. Both conserved end residues are part of each CDR3. The D gene is left open where the match is weak. The size of a clone is reported for some rows only, either as once, few or many, or as a class for expanded clones.

V gene	J gene	clone size	D gene	CDR3 DNA	CDR3 protein
TRBV18	TRBJ2-7	few	NA	TGTGCCAGCTCACCTCAGGGAATGGGCGAGCAGTACTTC	CASSPQGMGEQYF
TRBV7-2	TRBJ2-3	many	NA	TGTGCCAGCAGCTTAGCCACAGATACGCAGTATTTT	CASSLATDTQYF
TRBV7-2	TRBJ2-5	many	NA	TGTGCCAGCAGCTTACAATGGGGAAAGGAAGAGACCCAGTACTTC	CASSLQWGKEETQYF
TRBV28	TRBJ2-3	many	TRBD1	TGTGCCAGCAGTTACGATAGACAGGGGGAGCGGGAAAGACTTACGCAGTATTTT	CASSYDRQGERERLTQYF
TRBV7-2	TRBJ2-3	many	NA	TGTGCCAGCAGCTTACAGGTCTCAGATACGCAGTATTTT	CASSLQVSDTQYF
TRBV6-4	TRBJ2-1	many	NA	TGTGCCAGCAGTGACAACGCGGCAGCGTACAATGAGCAGTTCTTC	CASSDNAAAYNEQFF
TRBV7-2	TRBJ2-4	many	NA	TGTGCCAGCAGCTTTGGACATAGAAACATTCAGTACTTC	CASSFGHRNIQYF
TRBV11-3	TRBJ2-5	many	NA	TGTGCCAGCAGCTTCTTGGGAAAGCCGGAGACCCAGTACTTC	CASSFLGKPETQYF
TRBV7-2	TRBJ1-1	many	NA	TGTGCCAGCAGCTTAGTAAGAGCAGGGAGCACTGAAGCTTTCTTT	CASSLVRAGSTEAFF
TRBV5-4	TRBJ2-7	few	TRBD2	TGTGCCAGCAGCTTGAGGCTAGCGGGGCTCTACGAGCAGTACTTC	CASSLRLAGLYEQYF
TRBV7-8	TRBJ1-1	many	NA	TGTGCCAGCAGCTTAGCGTGGGGGGGCGGTGAAGCTTTCTTT	CASSLAWGGGEAFF
TRBV7-8	TRBJ2-3	many	TRBD2	TGTGCCAGCAGCTTATGGCTAGCGGGAGGCCCAAGTTTTCCAGATACGCAGTATTTT	CASSLWLAGGPSFPDTQYF
TRBV15	TRBJ2-1	many	NA	TGTGCCACCAGCAGAGATAAGGGACCGAAGTACAATGAGCAGTTCTTC	CATSRDKGPKYNEQFF
TRBV7-2	TRBJ1-3	many	NA	TGTGCCAGCAGCTTTTCCCCTGGAAACACCATATATTTT	CASSFSPGNTIYF
TRBV4-1	TRBJ1-4	hyperexpanded	NA	TGCGCCAGCAGCCAAGCAAGGGGTCGAGAAAAACTGTTTTTT	CASSQARGREKLFF
TRBV7-9	TRBJ1-3	many	NA	TGTGCCAGCAGCTTATCGGGGGCTTCAAACACCATATATTTT	CASSLSGASNTIYF
TRBV7-2	TRBJ2-7	many	TRBD1	TGTGCCAGCAGCTTGACAGGGGGTGGCTCCTACGAGCAGTACTTC	CASSLTGGGSYEQYF
TRBV29-1	TRBJ2-1	few	TRBD2	TGCAGCGTTGACCGACTAGCGGGAGCCGATGAGCAGTTCTTC	CSVDRLAGADEQFF
TRBV29-1	TRBJ1-1	many	TRBD1	TGCAGCGCCTTGACAGGGGGCACTGAAGCTTTCTTT	CSALTGGTEAFF
TRBV10-3	TRBJ2-2	many	TRBD2	TGTGCCATCAGCAGCGGGAGGGCCACCGGGGAGCTGTTTTTT	CAISSGRATGELFF
TRBV7-6	TRBJ2-3	few	NA	TGTGCTAGCAGCGAAAGACCGGGGACGGCTACGCAGTATTTT	CASSERPGTATQYF
TRBV7-2	TRBJ2-5	many	TRBD2	TGTGCCAGCAGCGTCGGGACTAGCGGGGGCCACCGACTCCAAGAGACCCAGTACTTC	CASSVGTSGGHRLQETQYF
TRBV19	TRBJ1-1	many	NA	TGTGCCAGTATCGGTCTAGTCGGAGCTTTCTTT	CASIGLVGAFF
TRBV7-2	TRBJ1-2	many	NA	TGTGCCAGCAGCTTAGCAGGCGGGGGCAACTATGGCTACACCTTC	CASSLAGGGNYGYTF
TRBV7-6	TRBJ1-1	many	TRBD1	TGTGCCAGCAGCTTAACCGGGACAGGGGCCACTGAAGCTTTCTTT	CASSLTGTGATEAFF
TRBV7-9	TRBJ1-2	many	NA	TGTGCCAGCAGCTCCCGTGTGGGGGGTGGTGGCTACACCTTC	CASSSRVGGGGYTF
TRBV11-2	TRBJ2-5	many	NA	TGTGCCAGCAGCTTCGACGCGACGAGCCAAGAGACCCAGTACTTC	CASSFDATSQETQYF
TRBV7-2	TRBJ2-7	many	TRBD1	TGTGCCAGCAGCTCCTCGTGGACAGGAAGCTCCGAGCAGTACTTC	CASSSSWTGSSEQYF
TRBV6-5	TRBJ1-4	many	TRBD1	TGTGCCAGCGGTATAGGATGGGACAGGGCAGAAAAACTGTTTTTT	CASGIGWDRAEKLFF
TRBV7-2	TRBJ2-3	many	TRBD2	TGTGCCAGCAGCTTACCCCGGGGGGGCCCTGGCACAGATACGCAGTATTTT	CASSLPRGGPGTDTQYF
TRBV27	TRBJ1-2	many	NA	TGTGCCAGCAGCCTTGGCGGGCAGGGGACCTATGGCTACACCTTC	CASSLGGQGTYGYTF
TRBV7-8	TRBJ1-1	many	TRBD1	TGTGCCAGCAGCCTCCAAGGGGGCGGCACTGAAGCTTTCTTT	CASSLQGGGTEAFF
TRBV7-2	TRBJ1-1	many	NA	TGTGCCTCTCAGGCCGGGATGGGGCCGAGAACTGAAGCTTTCTTT	CASQAGMGPRTEAFF
TRBV7-8	TRBJ2-7	many	NA	TGTGCCAGCAGCCCGGTGGATTGGGTCCACGAGCAGTACTTC	CASSPVDWVHEQYF
TRBV2	TRBJ2-7	few	TRBD2	TGTGCCAGCAAGGGCTTCGGGGGGACCTACGAGCAGTACTTC	CASKGFGGTYEQYF
TRBV7-2	TRBJ2-1	many	TRBD1	TGTGCCAGCAGCTTAGTGACAGGGCTCCCCTACAATGAGCAGTTCTTC	CASSLVTGLPYNEQFF
TRBV7-8	TRBJ2-7	many	NA	TGTGCCAGCAGCCGGAGATTAGGCTACGAGCAGTACTTC	CASSRRLGYEQYF
TRBV7-2	TRBJ2-6	many	NA	TGTGCCAGCAGCTTTAGACAGGACCCTAAGGGGGCCAACGTCCTGACTTTC	CASSFRQDPKGANVLTF
TRBV20-1	TRBJ2-1	many	NA	TGCAGTGCTAGAGATCTGGTGGCTCACAATGAGCAGTTCTTC	CSARDLVAHNEQFF
TRBV11-2	TRBJ2-5	many	TRBD2	TGTGCCAGCAGCTTATCTCGGGGGGGCATTGGAGAGACCCAGTACTTC	CASSLSRGGIGETQYF
TRBV12-3/TRBV12-4	TRBJ2-4	many	TRBD1	TGTGCCAGCAGTTTCCGGGACAGCGACATTCAGTACTTC	CASSFRDSDIQYF
TRBV20-1	TRBJ1-5	many	NA	TGCAGTGGCACACAGGGATCCGGTCAGCCCCAGCATTTT	CSGTQGSGQPQHF
TRBV7-8	TRBJ2-7	many	NA	TGTGCCAGCAGCTTACTGGCTGGCGAGCAGTACTTC	CASSLLAGEQYF
TRBV12-3/TRBV12-4	TRBJ2-7	many	TRBD1	TGTGCCAGCAGTTTAAGGGACAGGGGAGCCGAGCAGTACTTC	CASSLRDRGAEQYF
TRBV28	TRBJ1-1	NA	NA	TGTGCCAGCAGCCCAGCGAGGCTTAAAGCTTTCTTT	CASSPARLKAFF
TRBV6-2/TRBV6-3	TRBJ2-1	NA	TRBD2	TGTGCCAGCAGTTTTAGACTAGCGGGAGATGAGCAGTTCTTC	CASSFRLAGDEQFF
TRBV19	TRBJ2-7	many	NA	TGTGCCAGTAGTAGGTTTGGGGTGCGGGAATCTGACTACGAGCAGTACTTC	CASSRFGVRESDYEQYF
TRBV19	TRBJ2-1	many	TRBD2	TGTGCCAGCGGACTAGCGGGGGGGCGTGAGCAGTTCTTC	CASGLAGGREQFF
TRBV11-1	TRBJ1-1	many	NA	TGTGCCAGCAGCTTAGCGGGGGGGAGAGTGAACACTGAAGCTTTCTTT	CASSLAGGRVNTEAFF
TRBV28	TRBJ2-3	few	NA	TGTGCCAGCAGTCTGTCCCCTGGTACGCAGTATTTT	CASSLSPGTQYF
TRBV25-1	TRBJ2-1	many	TRBD2	TGTGCCAGCAGTGAATTGGGCGGCGGGAGCTCCTACAATGAGCAGTTCTTC	CASSELGGGSSYNEQFF